Given below is one T cell receptor (beta chain) in context. Sequenced by immunoSEQ multiplex PCR; TCRdb stores in-frame clones only, minus some. The sample carries more than 90,000 clones, approximately 95% recorded once. The sample belongs to a study of technical replicates of blood from a handful of donors. After removal of 2 bases from V and 9 bases from J, the junction contained 6 bases not matched to a gene. The CDR3 covers 14 residues. Germline V gene lookup returns CDR1 SGDLS and CDR2 YYNGEE. This TCR was recovered from a human donor in good health. Sample: T cells isolated from PBMCs. The chain uses TRBV9 and TRBJ2-1; 9 bases match TRBD2. The CDR3 DNA reads as TGTGCCAGCAGCGTTCTTAGCGGGAGTAGTGAGCAGTTCTTC. Translation: CASSVLSGSSEQFF.